The TCR beta chain under discussion was sequenced for a study of spatial heterogeneity in lung cancer. Time point described: sample taken at primary tumor resection. TCRdb itself ran the 5' RACE reads through MiXCR, one entry per CDR3 protein. The sample shows around 26,000 distinct CDR3 sequences, over 6% of them seen only once. Sequenced material: PBMCs, taken at surgery. The clonotype comes from a male donor with early-stage non-small cell lung cancer.

CDR3 nucleotides: TGTGCCAGCAGTTACGGGATAGCTAATGAGCAGTTCTTC. This sequence encodes CASSYGIANEQFF. The chain employs TRBV6-5 and TRBJ2-1; D unclear. Per germline, CDR1 MNHEY and CDR2 SVGAGI. Trimming stripped 2 bases from V and 7 bases from J, with 9 bases between. This CDR3 has 13 amino acids.